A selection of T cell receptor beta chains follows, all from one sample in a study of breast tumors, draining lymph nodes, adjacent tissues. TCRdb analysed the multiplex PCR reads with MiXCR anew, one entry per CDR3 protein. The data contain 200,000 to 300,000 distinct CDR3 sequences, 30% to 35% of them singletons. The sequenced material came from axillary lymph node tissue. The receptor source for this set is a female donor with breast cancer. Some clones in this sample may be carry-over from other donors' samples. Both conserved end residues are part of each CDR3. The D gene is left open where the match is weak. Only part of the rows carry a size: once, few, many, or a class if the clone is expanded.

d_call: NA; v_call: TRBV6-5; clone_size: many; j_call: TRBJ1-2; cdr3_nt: TGTGCCAGCAGTTGGGGGACAAAAGTTAACTATGGCTACACCTTC; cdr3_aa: CASSWGTKVNYGYTF
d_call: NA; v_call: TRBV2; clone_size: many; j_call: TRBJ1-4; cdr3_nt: TGTGCCAGCGAAAAAAATAATGAAAAACTGTTTTTT; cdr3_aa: CASEKNNEKLFF
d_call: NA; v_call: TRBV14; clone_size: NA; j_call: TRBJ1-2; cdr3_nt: TGTGCCAGCAGCCAAACAGGGATCTATGGCTACGCCTTC; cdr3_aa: CASSQTGIYGYAF
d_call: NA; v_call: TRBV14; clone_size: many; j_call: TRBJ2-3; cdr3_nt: TGTGCCAGCAGCCGGCGACTGTACACAGATACGCAGTATTTT; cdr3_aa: CASSRRLYTDTQYF
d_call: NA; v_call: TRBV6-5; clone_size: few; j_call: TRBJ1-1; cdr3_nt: TGTGCCAGCAGTGTCGACACTGAAGCTTTCTTT; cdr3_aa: CASSVDTEAFF
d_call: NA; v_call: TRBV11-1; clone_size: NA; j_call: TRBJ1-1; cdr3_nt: TGTGCCAGCGGTAAGGACACTGAAGCTTTCTTT; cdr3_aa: CASGKDTEAFF
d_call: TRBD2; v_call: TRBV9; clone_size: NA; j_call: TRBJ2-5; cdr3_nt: TGTGCCAGCAGCGACGAGACTAGCGGTTCGGAGACCCAGTACTTC; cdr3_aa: CASSDETSGSETQYF
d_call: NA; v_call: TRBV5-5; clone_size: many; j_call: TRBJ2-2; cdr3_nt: TGTGCCAGCAGCTTGGGGACCCTAACCGGGGAGCTGTTTTTT; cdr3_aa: CASSLGTLTGELFF
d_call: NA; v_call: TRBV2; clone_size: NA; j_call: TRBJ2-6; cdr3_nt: TGTGCCAGCAGGGCCAACGTCCTGACTTTC; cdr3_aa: CASRANVLTF
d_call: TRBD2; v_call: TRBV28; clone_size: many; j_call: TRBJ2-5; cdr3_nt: TGTGCCAGCGAGGGGACTAGCAGTGAGACCCAGTACTTC; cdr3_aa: CASEGTSSETQYF
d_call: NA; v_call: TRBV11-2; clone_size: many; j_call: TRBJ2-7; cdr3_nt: TGTGCCAGCAGCATTGACTCGTACGAGCAGTACTTC; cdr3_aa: CASSIDSYEQYF
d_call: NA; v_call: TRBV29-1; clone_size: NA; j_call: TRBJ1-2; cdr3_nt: TGCAGCGCTTACAGGCATGGCTACACCTTC; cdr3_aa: CSAYRHGYTF
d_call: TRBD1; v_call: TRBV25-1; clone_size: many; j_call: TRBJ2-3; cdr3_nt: TGTGCCAGTAGAGGGGGCGCAACAGATACGCAGTATTTT; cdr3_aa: CASRGGATDTQYF
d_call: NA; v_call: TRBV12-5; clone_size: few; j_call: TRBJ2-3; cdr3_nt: TGTGCTGGTGGATTGGGGAGTGGTTTGGATACGCAGTATTTT; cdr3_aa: CAGGLGSGLDTQYF
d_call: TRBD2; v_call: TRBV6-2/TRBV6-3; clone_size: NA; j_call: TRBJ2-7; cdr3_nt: TGTGCCAGCAGCGCTCCGGGACTAGTATTCTACGAGCAGTACTTC; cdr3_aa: CASSAPGLVFYEQYF
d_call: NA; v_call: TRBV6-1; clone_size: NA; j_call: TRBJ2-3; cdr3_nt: TGTGCCAGCAGTCGAACGACGAAACTGAGCACAGATACGCAGTATTTT; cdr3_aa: CASSRTTKLSTDTQYF
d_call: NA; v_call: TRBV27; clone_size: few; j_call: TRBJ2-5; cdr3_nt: TGTGCCAGCACCACGAGGGGTCGGGGGTACCAAGAGACCCAGTACTTC; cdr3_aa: CASTTRGRGYQETQYF
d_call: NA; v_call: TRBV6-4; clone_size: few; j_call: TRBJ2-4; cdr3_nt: TGTGCCGGACATCACGGGACCCGACCCAAAAACATTCAGTACTTC; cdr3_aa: CAGHHGTRPKNIQYF